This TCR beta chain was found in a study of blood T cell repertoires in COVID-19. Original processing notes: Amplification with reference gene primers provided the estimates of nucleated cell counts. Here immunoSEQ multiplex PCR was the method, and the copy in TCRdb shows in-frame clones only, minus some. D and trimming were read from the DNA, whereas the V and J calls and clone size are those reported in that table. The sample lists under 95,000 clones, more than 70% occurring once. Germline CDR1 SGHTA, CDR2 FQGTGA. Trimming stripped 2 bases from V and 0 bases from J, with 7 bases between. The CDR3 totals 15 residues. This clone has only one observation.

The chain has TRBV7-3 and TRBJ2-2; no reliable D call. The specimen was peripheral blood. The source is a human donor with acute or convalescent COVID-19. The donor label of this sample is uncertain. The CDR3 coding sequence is TGTGCCAGCAGCTTAGGCAGGCCGAACACCGGGGAGCTGTTTTTT. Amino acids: CASSLGRPNTGELFF.